This T cell receptor beta chain comes out of a study of T cells in Graves' hyperthyroidism and ophthalmopathy. Overall study findings and caveats: Researchers found most expanded thyroid clonotypes above 0.001 in blood as well.

Trimming left V 3 bases short and J 3 bases short, with 11 bases between. Germline V gene data show CDR1 as GTSNPN and CDR2 as SVGIG (reference sequence). CDR3 length: 13 residues. Amplified TCR beta CDR3 regions derived from RNA transcripts. HTBI primers drove first-round RT-PCR of the TCR CDR3. TCRdb passed the multiplex PCR reads through MiXCR, listing each CDR3 protein once. The table records about 300,000 distinct CDR3 sequences, roughly 19% of them present only once. This clonotype was counted ten times or more. What it binds is not known. The V and J genes are TRBV30 and TRBJ1-1, with D unresolved. The source of this sequence is a man in his forties or fifties with Graves' ophthalmopathy. Sequences were obtained from blood. For the CDR3, the DNA is TGTGCCTGGAGCCGGGCAGGTGACACTGAAGCTTTCTTT. Translated: CAWSRAGDTEAFF.